The clone carrying this TCR beta chain was counted once. Per the authors' pipeline: Reference gene primer amplification gave estimated nucleated cell counts. Libraries were prepared by immunoSEQ multiplex PCR; TCRdb keeps only in-frame clonotypes and omits some of them. V, J and clone size derive from that table, while D and trimming were established from the DNA sequence. Of around 150,000 clones listed, 70% to 90% were seen once; the top ten hold 0.85% to 1.2%. The data stem from a study of blood T cell repertoires in COVID-19. On the study more broadly: Whether acute or convalescent, the COVID-19 samples came from the United States, Italy and Spain. The analysed material was cDNA or gDNA that came from T cells, B-cell-depleted T cells, or PBMCs.

CDR3 size: 14 residues. Per germline, CDR1 MNHEY and CDR2 SVGAGI. V was clipped by 8 bases and J by 2 bases; unmatched bases: 6. The chain has TRBV6-5 and TRBJ1-3; TRBD1 aligns across 7 bases. The receptor was isolated from a man aged 40-49 years with acute or convalescent COVID-19. The sequenced sample consisted of peripheral blood. Here the CDR3 reads CASEQGGAGNTIYF. CDR3 in DNA: TGTGCCAGCGAGCAGGGGGGTGCTGGAAACACCATATATTTT.